This TCR beta chain emerged from a study of Graves' ophthalmopathy and Graves' hyperthyroidism. Germline CDR1 is SGHTS and CDR2 is YDEGEE. Trimming cost V 8 bases and J 10 bases; bases outside gene matches: 7. The CDR3 is 12 amino acids. This clonotype was seen a few times. Amplification from RNA transcripts yielded the TCR beta CDR3 regions. The workflow started with a first-round RT-PCR run with HTBI primers and then moved on to a second-round multiplex PCR. TCRdb used MiXCR to reprocess the multiplex PCR reads, holding one entry per CDR3 protein. The profile covers roughly 700,000 distinct CDR3 sequences, with roughly 41% appearing a single time and 44% taken by the ten largest.

This rearrangement joins TRBV5-8 to TRBJ1-1, with TRBD1 matching over 11 bases. What was sequenced was peripheral blood. This clonotype originated in an adult man with Graves' ophthalmopathy. The CDR3 coding sequence is TGTGCCAGTACGCCCGGGACAGGGGGAGCTTTCTTT. Translated: CASTPGTGGAFF.